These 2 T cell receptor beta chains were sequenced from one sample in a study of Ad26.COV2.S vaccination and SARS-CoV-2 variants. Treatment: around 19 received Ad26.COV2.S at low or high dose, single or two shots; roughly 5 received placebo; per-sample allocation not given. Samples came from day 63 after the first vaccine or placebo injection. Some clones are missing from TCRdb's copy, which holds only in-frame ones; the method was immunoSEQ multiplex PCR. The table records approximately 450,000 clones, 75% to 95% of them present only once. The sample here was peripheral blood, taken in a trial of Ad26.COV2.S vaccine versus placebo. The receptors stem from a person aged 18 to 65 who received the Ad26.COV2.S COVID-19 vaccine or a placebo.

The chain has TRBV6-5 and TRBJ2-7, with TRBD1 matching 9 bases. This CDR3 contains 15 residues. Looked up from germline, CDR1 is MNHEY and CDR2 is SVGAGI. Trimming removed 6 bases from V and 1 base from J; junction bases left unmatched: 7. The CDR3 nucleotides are TGTGCCAGCAGATCATACAGGGGGCTGTCCTACGAGCAGTACTTC. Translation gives CASRSYRGLSYEQYF.

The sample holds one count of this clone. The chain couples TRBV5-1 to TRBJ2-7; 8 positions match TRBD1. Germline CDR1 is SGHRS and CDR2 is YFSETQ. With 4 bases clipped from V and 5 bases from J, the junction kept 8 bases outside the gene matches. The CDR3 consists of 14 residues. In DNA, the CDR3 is TGCGCCAGCAGCCTCGGACAGGGAGTCCACGAGCAGTACTTC. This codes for CASSLGQGVHEQYF. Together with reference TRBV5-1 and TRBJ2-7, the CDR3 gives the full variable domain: KAGVTQTPRYLIKTRGQQVTLSCSPISGHRSVSWYQQTPGQGLQFLFEYFSETQRNKGNFPGRFSGRQFSNSRSEMNVSTLELGDSALYLCASSLGQGVHEQYFGPGTRLTVT.